This T cell receptor beta chain was retrieved from a study of OX40 agonist ivuxolimab in advanced cancers. Germline-derived CDR1 and CDR2 are SGDLS and YYNGEE. The CDR3 is made up of 14 amino acids. Trimming removed 4 bases from V and 8 bases from J; junction bases left unmatched: 6. In this sample, this clone turned up once. Repertoires were generated with immunoSEQ multiplex PCR, while TCRdb's copy carries only in-frame clones and drops some. The table shows 45,000 or so clones, with nearly 90% occurring only once. The sequence came from an adult with an advanced solid tumor such as melanoma, head and neck, liver or kidney cancer. The chain combines TRBV9 with TRBJ2-5; 12 bases agree with TRBD2. This material consisted of CD4+ or CD8+ T cells sorted from blood, taken in a trial of the OX40 agonist ivuxolimab. CDR3 in amino acids: CASSPSGGAVTQYF. The DNA of the CDR3 is TGTGCCAGCAGCCCTAGCGGGGGGGCCGTCACCCAGTACTTC.